The 28 T cell receptor beta chains given below trace back to one sample, sequenced in a study of blood T cell repertoires in COVID-19 (dated by TCRdb to the early 2020s). The library was prepared using the immunoSEQ multiplex PCR assay. In TCRdb, the immuneACCESS table is reduced to in-frame sequences with V and J assigned. These tables do not hold every clone; where another copy was compared, an unresolved V gene accounts for under half, and the others remain unexplained. The sample profile shows about 130,000 clones; around 73% of them were found once. The top ten hold 5% to 7% of the sample. Material: PBMCs or T cells enriched from blood (not recorded which). The receptor set was obtained from a woman aged 45-59 years who had recovered from COVID-19.

The rearrangement uses TRBV4-1 and TRBJ1-2; no definite D call. The V end was cut by 1 base, the J end by 2 bases, with 11 bases between. From germline, CDR1 is MGHRA and CDR2 YSYEKL. The CDR3 runs to 15 residues. CDR3 nucleotide sequence: TGCGCCAGCAGCCAAGGGTGGACTTCAAACTATGGCTACACCTTC. It is translated as CASSQGWTSNYGYTF.

This clone appeared a few times. The chain has TRBV2 and TRBJ1-5; TRBD1 aligns across 8 bases. J gave up 1 base and V 7 bases, and 0 bases lay outside the gene matches. The CDR3 has 13 amino acids. CDR1 SNHLY and CDR2 FYNNEI come from the germline V gene. For the CDR3, the DNA is TGTGCCAGCAACAGGGGGAGCAATCAGCCCCAGCATTTT. Translated: CASNRGSNQPQHF.

The chain joins TRBV7-8 to TRBJ1-4; the match to TRBD1 covers 7 bases. Germline V CDR1 and CDR2: SGHVS, FQNEAQ. This CDR3 has 14 residues. The V segment lost 2 bases and the J segment 8 bases; nucleotides outside the gene matches: 5. CDR3 region: CASSLNQGGEKLFF. Written as DNA, the CDR3 is TGTGCCAGCAGCTTAAACCAGGGGGGAGAAAAACTGTTTTTT.

The V call is TRBV7-8, the J call TRBJ1-2; TRBD1 agrees at 7 bases. V dropped 3 bases and J dropped 2; count of bases not matched to a gene: 3. The CDR3 spans 14 residues. Germline V lookup: CDR1 SGHVS, CDR2 FQNEAQ. The CDR3 loop reads CASSLDRSNYGYTF. The CDR3 nucleotides read TGTGCCAGCAGCTTGGACAGGTCGAACTATGGCTACACCTTC. The full variable domain, with the rest looked up from reference TRBV7-8 and TRBJ1-2, is GAGVSQSPRYKVAKRGQDVALRCDPISGHVSLFWYQQALGQGPEFLTYFQNEAQLDKSGLPSDRFFAERPEGSVSTLKIQRTQQEDSAVYLCASSLDRSNYGYTFGSGTRLTVV.

CDR3 coding DNA: TGTGCCAGTACCCTTGGGTCTCCCGGACTGGGGAACACCGGGGAGCTGTTTTTT. As protein: CASTLGSPGLGNTGELFF. The rearrangement joins TRBV19 to TRBJ2-2, with TRBD2 as a possible D gene (5 bases). V lost 7 bases, J lost 1 base, and 22 bases lay in between. Germline lookup yields CDR1 LNHDA and CDR2 SQIVND (reference sequence). This CDR3 comprises 18 residues.

The rearrangement joins TRBV27 to TRBJ1-1; D unclear. The CDR3 runs to 14 residues. Per the germline V gene, CDR1 is MNHEY and CDR2 is SMNVEV (reference sequence). The V end lost 3 bases, the J end lost 3 bases, and 11 bases lay between the germline ends. The CDR3: CASSFVYRYTEAFF. The CDR3 DNA is TGTGCCAGCAGTTTCGTCTACCGATACACTGAAGCTTTCTTT.

This chain uses TRBV10-3 with TRBJ2-1; TRBD1 agrees at 7 bases. Germline V lookup: CDR1 ENHRY, CDR2 SYGVKD. V dropped 10 bases and J dropped 5; count of bases not matched to a gene: 11. This CDR3 has 14 amino acids. The CDR3 loop is CATLTGVRDNEQFF. The CDR3 DNA sequence: TGTGCCACCCTAACAGGGGTAAGGGACAATGAGCAGTTCTTC.

The chain links TRBV5-4 to TRBJ1-2; unclear D gene. CDR1 is SGHNT and CDR2 is YYREEE in the germline V gene (reference sequence). Between the trimmed V and J ends, which lost 1 base and 3 bases, there was a span of 10 bases. The CDR3 runs 14 residues. CDR3 protein: CASSLSGGDYGYTF. The DNA of the CDR3 is TGTGCCAGCAGCTTGTCCGGCGGCGACTATGGCTACACCTTC.

The V gene is TRBV19, the J gene TRBJ1-2; 7 positions match TRBD1. The CDR3 extends over 13 amino acids. Looked up from germline, CDR1 is LNHDA and CDR2 is SQIVND (reference sequence). Trimming removed 8 bases from V and 3 bases from J; junction bases left unmatched: 6. The CDR3 nucleotides read TGTGCCAGTTCCCAAGACAGGGACTATGGCTACACCTTC. Protein sequence: CASSQDRDYGYTF.

This chain joins TRBV7-9 and TRBJ1-3; 7 bases agree with TRBD1. The CDR3 extends over 15 amino acids. Losses at the gene ends were 5 bases for V and 0 bases for J; bases not matched to a gene: 4. Germline V gene data show CDR1 as SEHNR and CDR2 as FQNEAQ (reference sequence). CDR3 amino acids: CASSVRGDSGNTIYF. DNA of the CDR3: TGTGCCAGCAGCGTCAGGGGGGACTCTGGAAACACCATATATTTT.

The V gene is TRBV9, the J gene TRBJ2-1, with 8 bases aligning to TRBD1. The CDR3 runs 13 residues. Germline V gene sequence: CDR1 SGDLS, CDR2 YYNGEE. J gave up 12 bases and V 3 bases, and 8 bases lay outside the gene matches. Written as DNA, the CDR3 is TGTGCCAGCAGCGCCCAGGGGGCCTCCAGGCAGTTCTTC. It translates to CASSAQGASRQFF.

The rearrangement links TRBV19 to TRBJ2-5; TRBD2 matches at 12 bases. Trimming removed 5 bases from V and 5 bases from J; junction bases left unmatched: 9. The CDR3 is made up of 16 amino acids. Germline CDR1 reads LNHDA; CDR2 reads SQIVND (reference sequence). CDR3: CASSLAGGPNGETQYF. CDR3 sequence (DNA): TGTGCCAGTAGTCTAGCGGGGGGGCCTAATGGGGAGACCCAGTACTTC.

The rearrangement uses TRBV3-1 (or the pseudogene TRBV3-2) and TRBJ2-5; tentatively, D is TRBD1 (5 bases). CDR1 and CDR2 (germline): LGHDT, YNNKEL (reference sequence). V shed 0 bases and J shed 5 bases, with 13 bases lying between them. CDR3 size: 15 residues. CDR3 sequence: CASSQDSRVRETQYF. Here the CDR3 DNA reads TGTGCCAGCAGCCAAGATAGCAGGGTGAGGGAGACCCAGTACTTC.

CDR3 amino acids: CATGNPTNEKLFF. The CDR3, as DNA: TGTGCCACGGGTAATCCGACTAATGAAAAACTGTTTTTT. The gene calls are TRBV5-5 and TRBJ1-4, with D hard to call. V lost 9 bases and J lost 2, with 11 bases in between. Germline values: CDR1 SGHKS, CDR2 YYEKEE (reference sequence). The CDR3 is made up of 13 amino acids.

This sequence joins TRBV12-3 or TRBV12-4 and TRBJ2-7; D may be TRBD2 (6 bases). Trimming cost V 1 base and J 6 bases, with 7 bases left between them. The CDR3 loop spans 12 amino acids. The CDR3 coding sequence is TGTGCCAGCAGTTTAGGGAGGGGCGAGCAGTACTTC. Translation gives CASSLGRGEQYF.

The chain combines TRBV29-1 with TRBJ1-2, with TRBD1 matching over 8 bases. After removal of 6 bases from V and 4 bases from J, the junction contained 4 bases not matched to a gene. Germline lookup yields CDR1 SQVTM and CDR2 ANQGSEA. The CDR3 totals 12 residues. The CDR3 protein is CSVRTGTYGYTF. CDR3 coding DNA: TGCAGCGTGAGGACAGGGACCTATGGCTACACCTTC.

The chain couples TRBV12-5 to TRBJ2-2; 8 bases agree with TRBD1. In germline, CDR1 is LGHNT, CDR2 FRNRAP. V was clipped by 0 bases and J by 0 bases; unmatched bases: 12. This CDR3 is 20 amino acids long. DNA of the CDR3: TGTGCTAGTGGTTTGGTAACATGGACAGGACAGGGTTCGAACACCGGGGAGCTGTTTTTT. Translation gives CASGLVTWTGQGSNTGELFF.

J is TRBJ1-5 and V is TRBV9, with D possibly matching TRBD1 (6 bases). This CDR3 contains 15 residues. Trimming stripped 3 bases from V and 7 bases from J, with 17 bases between. CDR1 and CDR2 from the germline V gene are SGDLS and YYNGEE. The CDR3 DNA follows: TGTGCCAGCAGCGCCACGACAGGAAAAGGGCAGCCCCAGCATTTT. Its translation: CASSATTGKGQPQHF.

The chain has TRBV27 and TRBJ2-1; 11 nucleotides agree with TRBD2. V shed 0 bases, J shed 6 bases, and the junction held 7 bases outside the gene matches. Germline V gene sequence: CDR1 MNHEY, CDR2 SMNVEV (reference sequence). The CDR3 consists of 17 residues. The CDR3 is CASSLSSTSGVRNEQFF. The CDR3 DNA is TGTGCCAGCAGTTTATCTTCGACTAGCGGGGTACGCAATGAGCAGTTCTTC.

This clone was seen once. The chain joins TRBV28 to TRBJ2-1; 12 bases line up with TRBD2. CDR1 MDHEN and CDR2 SYDVKM come from the germline V gene. Unmatched junction bases numbered 3, after V lost 4 bases and J lost 8 bases. The CDR3 is 14 residues long. DNA for the CDR3: TGTGCCAGCAGTTCTAGCGGGGGGGCCTATGAGCAGTTCTTC. Amino acids: CASSSSGGAYEQFF.

The chain is built from TRBV18 and TRBJ1-4, with 7 bases lining up with TRBD1. CDR3 length: 16 amino acids. The germline gives CDR1 KGHSH, CDR2 LQKENI. The J segment lost 4 bases and the V segment lost 3 bases, leaving 8 bases of the junction unmatched. CDR3 in DNA: TGTGCCAGCTCACCGAGGACAGGTGGGAGTAATGAAAAACTGTTTTTT. Amino acids: CASSPRTGGSNEKLFF.

This chain uses TRBV5-4 with TRBJ1-6; D uncertain. The CDR3 totals 15 residues. V was pared by 2 bases and J by 2 bases, with 8 bases between. Per the germline V gene, CDR1 is SGHNT and CDR2 is YYREEE (reference sequence). The CDR3 region has the DNA TGTGCCAGCAGCTTAGGAGGACCCTATAATTCACCCCTCCACTTT. Amino acids: CASSLGGPYNSPLHF.

This clone showed up just a few times. This chain uses TRBV19 with TRBJ1-1; D ambiguous. Germline lookup yields CDR1 LNHDA and CDR2 SQIVND (reference sequence). V was clipped by 0 bases and J by 2 bases, with 4 bases between them. The length of the CDR3 is 13 residues. The CDR3 DNA reads as TGTGCCAGTAGTATAGACACTAACACTGAAGCTTTCTTT. Protein sequence: CASSIDTNTEAFF.

This chain connects TRBV7-2 to TRBJ1-1; TRBD1 agrees at 8 bases. The CDR3 has 16 residues. V was clipped by 5 bases and J by 5 bases; unmatched bases: 13. Germline values: CDR1 SGHTA, CDR2 FQGNSA. The CDR3 reads CASSARTGFGSTEAFF. The CDR3 DNA is TGTGCCAGCAGCGCCCGGACAGGGTTCGGTTCTACTGAAGCTTTCTTT.

This CDR3 reads CASSPPGGDEAFF. The CDR3 coding sequence is TGTGCCAGCAGCCCCCCCGGGGGAGACGAAGCTTTCTTT. The chain employs TRBV11-2 and TRBJ1-1, with D maybe TRBD1 (5 bases). Trimming removed 5 bases at V and 8 bases at J, with 15 bases between. This CDR3 contains 13 residues. Germline CDR1 SGHAT, CDR2 FQNNGV. Combining the CDR3 with reference TRBV11-2 and TRBJ1-1 gives the whole variable domain EAGVAQSPRYKIIEKRQSVAFWCNPISGHATLYWYQQILGQGPKLLIQFQNNGVVDDSQLPKDRFSAERLKGVDSTLKIQPAKLEDSAVYLCASSPPGGDEAFFGQGTRLTVV.

V is TRBV28 and J is TRBJ2-1; TRBD2 is a possible D gene (7 bases). Germline V CDR1 and CDR2: MDHEN, SYDVKM. V was trimmed by 6 bases and J by 4 bases, leaving 19 bases between them. The CDR3 extends over 16 amino acids. The CDR3 DNA sequence: TGTGCCAGCAGATCGTCCGAGGGAGGGGGATACAATGAGCAGTTCTTC. Translation: CASRSSEGGGYNEQFF.

The chain uses TRBV6-5 and TRBJ1-1, with TRBD1 identical over 7 bases. Germline assignment: CDR1 MNHEY and CDR2 SVGAGI. J lost 1 base, V lost 11 bases, and 10 bases had no gene match. The length of the CDR3 is 14 residues. The CDR3 reads CAGKGGLGNTEAFF. CDR3 sequence (DNA): TGTGCCGGTAAAGGGGGCTTGGGGAACACTGAAGCTTTCTTT.

Only one count was recorded for this clone. The chain has TRBV7-2 and TRBJ2-7, with D tentatively TRBD2 (6 bases). Trimming removed 2 bases at V and 2 bases at J, with 13 bases between. Germline V CDR1 and CDR2: SGHTA, FQGNSA. The CDR3 extends over 15 amino acids. CDR3 sequence (DNA): TGTGCCAGCAGCTTAAGAGGAGGGCGCCCCTACGAGCAGTACGTC. As protein: CASSLRGGRPYEQYV.